This T cell receptor (beta chain) was identified in a study of blood T cell repertoires in COVID-19. The wider study: Collection of acute and convalescent COVID-19 samples took place in the United States, Italy and Spain. PBMCs, B-cell-depleted T cells, or T cells were the source of the cDNA or gDNA that made up the material.

J gave up 2 bases and V 3 bases, and 3 bases lay outside the gene matches. The CDR3 runs 16 residues. Germline V gene data show CDR1 as SGDLS and CDR2 as YYNGEE. In the study's own analysis: Nucleated cell number was recorded as an estimate derived from reference gene primer amplification. Profiling relied on immunoSEQ multiplex PCR, and the TCRdb table lists in-frame clones only, not all of them. That table is the source of V, J and clone size, and D and trimming were worked out from the DNA. The sample has about 140,000 clones; around 83% are singletons. V is TRBV9 and J is TRBJ2-1; 12 bases map to TRBD2. Sequencing was performed on peripheral blood. This receptor was taken from a woman in her sixties with acute or convalescent COVID-19. The CDR3 DNA sequence: TGTGCCAGCAGCGCGAGGACTAGCGGGACCTACAATGAGCAGTTCTTC. Translation: CASSARTSGTYNEQFF. Filled out from reference TRBV9 and TRBJ2-1, the complete variable domain reads DSGVTQTPKHLITATGQRVTLRCSPRSGDLSVYWYQQSLDQGLQFLIQYYNGEERAKGNILERFSAQQFPDLHSELNLSSLELGDSALYFCASSARTSGTYNEQFFGPGTRLTVL.